This T cell receptor beta chain is drawn from a study of blood T cell repertoires in COVID-19. Clones were sequenced by immunoSEQ multiplex PCR, and TCRdb holds only the in-frame ones, with some missing. This sample carries around 310,000 clones, about 90% of them seen once, and the ten largest clones take around 0.98%. The source is a woman in her thirties or forties with COVID-19, enrolled during active disease. Material for sequencing was peripheral blood.

The CDR3 DNA reads as TGTGCCAGCAGTTCACTAGCGGGAGAGGGAGTAACCGGGGAGCTGTTTTTT. Amino acid sequence: CASSSLAGEGVTGELFF. The chain employs TRBV27 and TRBJ2-2; 11 nucleotides match TRBD2. Trimming removed 4 bases from V and 5 bases from J; junction bases left unmatched: 9. The CDR3 has 17 residues. The V gene's germline CDR1 is MNHEY and CDR2 SMNVEV (reference sequence).